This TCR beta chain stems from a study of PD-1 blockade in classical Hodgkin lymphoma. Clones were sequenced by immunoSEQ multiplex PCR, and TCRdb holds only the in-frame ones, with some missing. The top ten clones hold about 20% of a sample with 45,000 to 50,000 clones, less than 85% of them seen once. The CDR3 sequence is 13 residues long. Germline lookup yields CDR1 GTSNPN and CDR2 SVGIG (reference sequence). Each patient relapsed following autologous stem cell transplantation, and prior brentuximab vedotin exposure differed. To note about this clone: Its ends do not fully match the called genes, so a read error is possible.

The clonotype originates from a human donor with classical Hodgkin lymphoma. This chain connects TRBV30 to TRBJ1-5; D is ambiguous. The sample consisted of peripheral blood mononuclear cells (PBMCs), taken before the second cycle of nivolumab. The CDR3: CARSVDINQPQHF. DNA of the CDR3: TGTGCCCGGAGTGTAGATATTAATCAGCCCCAGCATTTT. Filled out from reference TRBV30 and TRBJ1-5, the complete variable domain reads SQTIHQWPATLVQPVGSPLSLECTVEGTSNPNLYWYRQAAGRGLQLLFYSVGIGQISSEVPQNLSASRPQDRQFILSSKKLLLSDSGFYLCARSVDINQPQHFGDGTRLSIL.